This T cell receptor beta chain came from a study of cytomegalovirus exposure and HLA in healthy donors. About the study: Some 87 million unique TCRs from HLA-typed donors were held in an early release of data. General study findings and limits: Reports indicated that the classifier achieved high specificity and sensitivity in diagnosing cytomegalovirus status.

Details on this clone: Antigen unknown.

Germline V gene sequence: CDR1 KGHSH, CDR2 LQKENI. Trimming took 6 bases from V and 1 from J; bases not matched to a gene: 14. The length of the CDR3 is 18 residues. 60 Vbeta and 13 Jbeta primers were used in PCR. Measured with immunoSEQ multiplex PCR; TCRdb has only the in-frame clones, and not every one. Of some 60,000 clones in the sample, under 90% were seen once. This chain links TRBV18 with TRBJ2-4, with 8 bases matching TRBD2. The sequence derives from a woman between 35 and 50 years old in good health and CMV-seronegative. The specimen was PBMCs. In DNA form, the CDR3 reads TGTGCCAGCTCTGCCACTAGCCCGGGAGGGCTGGCCAAAAACATTCAGTACTTC. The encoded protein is CASSATSPGGLAKNIQYF.